The 7 T cell receptor beta chains below were found in one sample sequenced in a study of PD-1 blockade in mismatch repair-deficient tumors (dated 2017 in TCRdb). Libraries were made using the immunoSEQ multiplex PCR assay. Held by TCRdb, this immuneACCESS table contains in-frame sequences only and omits some clones. Under half of the omission traces to an unresolved V gene where checked; the cause of the rest is unknown. Recorded for this sample are under 150,000 clones; around nine tenths of them occurred a single time. The ten largest clones add up to about 11% of the sample. Sequenced material: peripheral blood, taken approximately 72 weeks after starting pembrolizumab. The receptors here all came from an adult with mismatch repair-deficient cancer.

This sequence joins TRBV19 and TRBJ2-1, with 9 nucleotides matching TRBD1. Germline V lookup: CDR1 LNHDA, CDR2 SQIVND (reference sequence). The CDR3 totals 16 residues. V gave up 6 bases and J gave up 4 bases; unmatched junction bases: 10. CDR3 protein: CASSPSGTGPYNEQFF. DNA for the CDR3: TGTGCCAGTAGCCCCTCCGGGACAGGGCCATACAATGAGCAGTTCTTC.

This clone was seen a single time. The gene calls are TRBV6-6 and TRBJ1-3; no firm D call. Trimming removed 0 bases at V and 2 bases at J, with 8 bases between. Germline loops: CDR1 MNHNY, CDR2 SVGAGI (reference sequence). CDR3 length equals 15 residues. The CDR3 bases are TGTGCCAGCAGTTACTCCCCTCTCACTGGAAACACCATATATTTT. Its translation: CASSYSPLTGNTIYF.

This clone was seen just once. CDR3 region: CASSYLGSPEVNEQFF. The CDR3, as DNA: TGTGCCAGCAGCTACCTGGGGAGTCCGGAGGTCAATGAGCAGTTCTTC. V usage is TRBV9 and J usage is TRBJ2-1, with a weak D call TRBD2 (5 bases). The CDR3 length is 16 residues. Germline V gene sequence: CDR1 SGDLS, CDR2 YYNGEE. Deletions cut 4 bases from V and 6 bases from J, with 20 bases between.

The J gene is TRBJ2-1, the V gene TRBV5-1; the D gene is possibly TRBD2 (5 bases). Per the germline V gene, CDR1 is SGHRS and CDR2 is YFSETQ. V was cut by 0 bases and J by 5 bases, with 9 bases left in between. The CDR3 extends over 14 amino acids. The CDR3 here is CASSLGLANNEQFF. The CDR3 DNA reads as TGCGCCAGCAGCTTGGGTCTAGCCAACAATGAGCAGTTCTTC. The whole variable domain, remainder taken from reference TRBV5-1 and TRBJ2-1, is KAGVTQTPRYLIKTRGQQVTLSCSPISGHRSVSWYQQTPGQGLQFLFEYFSETQRNKGNFPGRFSGRQFSNSRSEMNVSTLELGDSALYLCASSLGLANNEQFFGPGTRLTVL.

The rearrangement joins TRBV28 to TRBJ1-2; D remains ambiguous. The CDR3 extends over 13 amino acids. Looked up from germline, CDR1 is MDHEN and CDR2 is SYDVKM. Trimming took 3 bases from V and 1 from J, leaving 6 bases between them. In nucleotides, the CDR3 is TGTGCCAGCAGTTTTGGAAATAACTATGGCTACACCTTC. This sequence encodes CASSFGNNYGYTF.

This clone showed up just once. The CDR3 loop is CASSPLEADTQYF. The CDR3 bases are TGTGCCAGCTCACCTCTAGAGGCAGATACGCAGTATTTT. The chain uses TRBV18 and TRBJ2-3; D is uncertain. This CDR3 has 13 residues. Trimming took off 3 bases at V and 4 bases at J, with 8 bases between the two ends. CDR1 KGHSH and CDR2 LQKENI come from the germline V gene. The variable domain in full, with the rest retrieved from reference TRBV18 and TRBJ2-3, is NAGVMQNPRHLVRRRGQEARLRCSPMKGHSHVYWYRQLPEEGLKFMVYLQKENIIDESGMPKERFSAEFPKEGPSILRIQQVVRGDSAAYFCASSPLEADTQYFGPGTRLTVL.

J is TRBJ2-2 and V is TRBV7-6; D gene unclear. Per the germline V gene, CDR1 is SGHVS and CDR2 is FNYEAQ. The CDR3 totals 15 residues. V was cut by 5 bases and J by 1 base, with 11 bases left in between. The CDR3 reads CASSPTLMNTGELFF. The CDR3 nucleotides are TGTGCCAGCAGCCCGACACTAATGAACACCGGGGAGCTGTTTTTT. Filled out from reference TRBV7-6 and TRBJ2-2, the complete variable domain reads GAGVSQSPRYKVTKRGQDVALRCDPISGHVSLYWYRQALGQGPEFLTYFNYEAQQDKSGLPNDRFSAERPEGSISTLTIQRTEQRDSAMYRCASSPTLMNTGELFFGEGSRLTVL.